Below are 23 T cell receptor beta chains sequenced from a single sample in a study of identical twins. Via MiXCR, TCRdb re-called the 5' RACE reads, giving one row per CDR3 protein. The profile covers 500,000 to 600,000 distinct CDR3 sequences, with roughly a fifth appearing a single time and roughly 0.9% taken by the ten largest. Another study also made use of these data, one on T cells expressing NK-cell markers.

Sequenced input: CD4+ T cells sorted from blood. Receptors were obtained from a young woman in good health.

The J gene is TRBJ2-7, the V gene TRBV5-6, with unresolved D. Germline V lookup: CDR1 SGHDT, CDR2 YYEEEE. The CDR3 runs to 13 residues. Trimming shortened V by 0 bases and J by 3 bases, and 7 bases separated the two germline ends. The CDR3 DNA reads as TGTGCCAGCAGCTTGGGACAACGCTACGAGCAGTACTTC. This gives the protein CASSLGQRYEQYF.

The chain has TRBV5-4 and TRBJ2-7, with D maybe TRBD2 (5 bases). This CDR3 has 16 residues. Trimming took off 0 bases at V and 0 bases at J, with 13 bases between the two ends. Germline V gene data show CDR1 as SGHNT and CDR2 as YYREEE (reference sequence). The CDR3 reads CASSLAGGGPSYEQYF. CDR3 in DNA: TGTGCCAGCAGCTTGGCCGGCGGCGGGCCCTCCTACGAGCAGTACTTC.

This clonotype has ten or more counts. V and J are TRBV3-1 and TRBJ1-1; D unresolved. The CDR3 length is 13 residues. V shed 4 bases and J shed 1 base, with 7 bases lying between them. Germline V CDR1 and CDR2: LGHDT, YNNKEL (reference sequence). CDR3 region: CASSRTANTEAFF. Written as DNA, the CDR3 is TGTGCCAGCAGCCGGACGGCGAACACTGAAGCTTTCTTT.

This clonotype was detected only once. The V and J genes are TRBV11-3 and TRBJ2-1; a possible D gene is TRBD2 (5 bases). The CDR3 contains 13 residues. V lost 5 bases and J lost 6, with 11 bases in between. Germline V CDR1 and CDR2: SGHNT, YENEEA. CDR3 in amino acids: CASSTAGGNEQFF. In DNA, the CDR3 is TGTGCCAGCAGCACCGCTGGAGGCAATGAGCAGTTCTTC.

V and J are TRBV5-4 and TRBJ2-3, with 8 bases fitting TRBD2. Trimming took 5 bases from V and 6 from J; bases not matched to a gene: 11. Germline V gene data show CDR1 as SGHNT and CDR2 as YYREEE (reference sequence). This CDR3 is built from 15 residues. In DNA form, the CDR3 reads TGTGCCAGCAGTCTCCCCGGAGCGGGAGTGGATACGCAGTATTTT. As protein: CASSLPGAGVDTQYF.

This clonotype was seen only a few times. This sequence joins TRBV20-1 and TRBJ1-1, with D perhaps TRBD1 (6 bases). The CDR3 sequence is 13 residues long. Looked up from germline, CDR1 is DFQATT and CDR2 is SNEGSKA (reference sequence). The germline V and J ends were trimmed by 4 bases and 0 bases, with 9 bases remaining between them. This CDR3 reads CSATGHMNTEAFF. CDR3 sequence (DNA): TGCAGTGCTACGGGACACATGAACACTGAAGCTTTCTTT.

This clonotype was found many times. This chain connects TRBV7-9 to TRBJ2-7; D uncertain. The V end was cut by 6 bases, the J end by 3 bases, with 6 bases between. The CDR3 contains 11 residues. Germline V gene data show CDR1 as SEHNR and CDR2 as FQNEAQ (reference sequence). DNA for the CDR3: TGTGCCAGCAGTCCGCACTACGAGCAGTACTTC. It is translated as CASSPHYEQYF.

The J gene is TRBJ1-1, the V gene TRBV5-1; D not resolved. Germline V lookup: CDR1 SGHRS, CDR2 YFSETQ. Trimming left V 0 bases short and J 7 bases short, with 13 bases between. This CDR3 is 14 amino acids long. The CDR3 DNA reads as TGCGCCAGCAGCTTGGTGGTGGGGTTCGGTGAAGCTTTCTTT. It translates to CASSLVVGFGEAFF.

This clonotype has a handful of counts. The J gene is TRBJ1-6, the V gene TRBV6-5; no firm D call. This CDR3 is built from 12 residues. The V and J ends lost 4 bases and 9 bases respectively, with 7 bases between them. CDR1 and CDR2 from the germline V gene are MNHEY and SVGAGI. The CDR3 region has the DNA TGTGCCAGCAGTTCGGTCTTTTCACCCCTCCACTTT. It is translated as CASSSVFSPLHF.

The rearrangement links TRBV10-3 to TRBJ2-5; D remains unclear. This CDR3 comprises 13 residues. Germline V CDR1 and CDR2: ENHRY, SYGVKD. V lost 9 bases to trimming and J lost 1 base, with 12 bases between them. CDR3 nucleotide sequence: TGTGCCATTTTAGGACGGCCCCAAGAGACCCAGTACTTC. Translated: CAILGRPQETQYF.

This clonotype was counted only a few times. This chain connects TRBV10-3 to TRBJ2-5; TRBD2 matches 11 bases. V dropped 8 bases and J dropped 3; count of bases not matched to a gene: 2. CDR3 length equals 13 residues. Germline V gene sequence: CDR1 ENHRY, CDR2 SYGVKD. In nucleotides, the CDR3 is TGTGCCATCGCGGGACTAGCGGAAGAGACCCAGTACTTC. Translation: CAIAGLAEETQYF.

This clonotype appeared a few times. This chain uses TRBV20-1 with TRBJ2-2; 9 bases line up with TRBD2. This CDR3 region has 14 residues. The V gene end was trimmed by 2 bases and the J gene end by 4 bases; junction bases not matched to a gene: 2. The germline CDR1 and CDR2 sequences are DFQATT and SNEGSKA (reference sequence). The CDR3 here is CSARPSGTTGELFF. For the CDR3, the DNA is TGCAGTGCTAGACCTAGCGGGACCACCGGGGAGCTGTTTTTT.

This clonotype turned up a few times. This rearrangement joins TRBV5-6 to TRBJ2-5, with D perhaps TRBD2 (5 bases). The germline V and J ends were trimmed by 3 bases and 5 bases, with 23 bases remaining between them. The CDR3 runs to 17 residues. Germline CDR1 and CDR2: SGHDT and YYEEEE. As DNA, the CDR3 is TGTGCCAGCAGCTCTTCCCCTGCGGCAGTTCGGAGGGAGACCCAGTACTTC. Protein product: CASSSSPAAVRRETQYF.

This clonotype appeared many times. The chain uses TRBV12-5 and TRBJ1-1; a weak D match, TRBD1 (5 bases). V was pared by 6 bases and J by 4 bases, with 12 bases between. This CDR3 contains 13 residues. Looked up from germline, CDR1 is LGHNT and CDR2 is FRNRAP. The DNA for the CDR3 is TGTGCTAGTGGCTCCAGGGCTGGCACTGAAGCTTTCTTT. This translates into CASGSRAGTEAFF.

The chain joins TRBV12-3 or TRBV12-4 to TRBJ2-5, with 11 bases matching TRBD1. Losses at the gene ends were 4 bases for V and 5 bases for J; bases not matched to a gene: 6. The length of the CDR3 is 15 residues. The CDR3 reads CASSWTGGPWETQYF. The CDR3 coding sequence is TGTGCCAGCAGTTGGACAGGGGGCCCCTGGGAGACCCAGTACTTC.

The chain employs TRBV29-1 and TRBJ1-1; D unresolved. Trimming shortened V by 4 bases and J by 0 bases, and 6 bases separated the two germline ends. The CDR3 is 12 amino acids. CDR1 SQVTM and CDR2 ANQGSEA come from the germline V gene. The CDR3 sequence: CSVGDMNTEAFF. For the CDR3, the DNA is TGCAGCGTTGGTGATATGAACACTGAAGCTTTCTTT.

This clonotype was seen a handful of times. The CDR3 spells CASSDEGPQHF. As DNA, the CDR3 is TGTGCCAGCAGTGACGAGGGCCCCCAGCATTTT. V and J are TRBV25-1 and TRBJ1-5; D is undetermined. CDR1 MGHDK and CDR2 SYGVNS come from the germline V gene. V lost 3 bases and J 10 bases, leaving 7 bases between the germline ends. The CDR3 is 11 amino acids.

The chain carries TRBV7-9 and TRBJ2-1, with TRBD1 matching 7 bases. The CDR3 is made up of 14 amino acids. V gave up 4 bases and J gave up 4 bases; unmatched junction bases: 4. Looked up from germline, CDR1 is SEHNR and CDR2 is FQNEAQ (reference sequence). In DNA form, the CDR3 reads TGTGCCAGCAGCTATGGGGGACAGTACAATGAGCAGTTCTTC. It is translated as CASSYGGQYNEQFF.

Concerning this clonotype itself: A read error may produce the germline difference seen at one junction end. The chain joins TRBV5-1 to TRBJ2-2, with D perhaps TRBD1 (6 bases). This CDR3 is built from 14 residues. Germline lookup yields CDR1 SGHRS and CDR2 YFSETQ. CDR3 sequence: CASSVQGNTGELSF. In DNA form, the CDR3 reads TGCGCCAGCAGCGTCCAGGGGAACACCGGGGAGCTGTCTTTT.

This chain uses TRBV20-1 with TRBJ1-1; D not certain. V lost 3 bases to trimming and J lost 5 bases, with 16 bases between them. The CDR3 contains 14 residues. From germline, CDR1 is DFQATT and CDR2 SNEGSKA (reference sequence). The chain's CDR3 is CSASEPLTGTEAFF. Written as DNA, the CDR3 is TGCAGTGCTAGTGAGCCCCTAACGGGGACTGAAGCTTTCTTT.

This clonotype was detected ten times or more. The rearrangement uses TRBV4-3 and TRBJ2-2, with D perhaps being TRBD1 or TRBD2 (6 bases each). This CDR3 contains 18 residues. CDR1 and CDR2 (germline): LGHNA, YSLEER. V shed 1 base and J shed 5 bases, with 20 bases lying between them. This CDR3 reads CASSQVVSQRGRTGELFF. Written as DNA, the CDR3 is TGCGCCAGCAGCCAAGTAGTTAGTCAACGGGGGCGAACCGGGGAGCTGTTTTTT.

The gene calls are TRBV29-1 and TRBJ2-2; weak D call: TRBD2 (6 bases). CDR1 is SQVTM, CDR2 ANQGSEA, per germline. CDR3 size: 16 residues. The V and J ends lost 4 bases and 0 bases respectively, with 15 bases between them. The CDR3 sequence is CSVANDGGSNTGELFF. In DNA form, the CDR3 reads TGCAGCGTTGCCAACGACGGGGGTTCGAACACCGGGGAGCTGTTTTTT.

The chain carries TRBV12-3 or TRBV12-4 and TRBJ2-1, with D possibly being TRBD1 or TRBD2 (5 bases each). Deletions cut 2 bases from V and 5 bases from J, with 16 bases between. The length of the CDR3 is 16 residues. This chain's CDR3 is CASSLMGRSTDNEQFF. The CDR3 region has the DNA TGTGCCAGCAGTTTAATGGGACGCTCCACCGACAATGAGCAGTTCTTC.